A single sample is the source of the 32 T cell receptor beta chains below, sequenced in a study of regulatory T cells in long-lasting Graves disease. CDR3-region Arm-PCR and iRepertoire HTBI primers produced the TCR beta libraries. MiXCR, run by TCRdb on the multiplex PCR reads, gives a single entry per CDR3 protein. Here the sample spans a few hundred thousand distinct CDR3 sequences, about 14% being singletons. Indicated time point: newly diagnosed GD, antithyroid drugs for less than 3 months. From RNA extracted from PBMCs, the TCR library was made. In addition, the sample was reused for a study of T cells in Graves' hyperthyroidism and ophthalmopathy.

The sequences come from peripheral blood mononuclear cells (PBMCs), collected at new diagnosis, from a patient treated with antithyroid drugs. Receptors originate from a woman in her 50s with Graves disease.

To note about this clonotype: A far larger clone is one nucleotide away, so this likely arose from a read error. The J gene is TRBJ2-7, the V gene TRBV2, with D perhaps matching TRBD2 (5 bases). From germline, CDR1 is SNHLY and CDR2 FYNNEI. V lost 3 bases, J lost 7 bases, and 19 bases lay in between. The CDR3 loop spans 15 amino acids. The CDR3 reads CASSDDERRDNEQYF. The CDR3 DNA reads as TGTGCCAGCAGTGACGACGAGCGGCGTGACAATGAGCAGTACTTC.

V gene TRBV5-1 combines with J gene TRBJ1-4, with D uncertain. The CDR3 is 18 residues long. Looked up from germline, CDR1 is SGHRS and CDR2 is YFSETQ. V was pared by 0 bases and J by 3 bases, with 18 bases between. The CDR3 DNA follows: TGCGCCAGCAGCTTGGGGTCGTTGGAGTACGGATCTAATGAAAAACTGTTTTTT. Translation: CASSLGSLEYGSNEKLFF.

This clonotype was counted between two and nine times. The chain joins TRBV28 to TRBJ1-5; 7 nucleotides match TRBD1. J gave up 5 bases and V 7 bases, and 8 bases lay outside the gene matches. CDR3 size: 14 residues. Germline assignment: CDR1 MDHEN and CDR2 SYDVKM. The CDR3 reads CASTAQGGYQPQHF. DNA of the CDR3: TGTGCCAGCACTGCTCAGGGGGGGTATCAGCCCCAGCATTTT.

The gene calls are TRBV9 and TRBJ2-4, with D unresolved. V was pared by 1 base and J by 7 bases, with 9 bases between. Germline V CDR1 and CDR2: SGDLS, YYNGEE. This CDR3 contains 13 residues. This CDR3 reads CASSVTGENIQYF. In DNA, the CDR3 is TGTGCCAGCAGCGTAACCGGAGAGAACATTCAGTACTTC. Full variable domain (outside the CDR3, taken from reference TRBV9 and TRBJ2-4): DSGVTQTPKHLITATGQRVTLRCSPRSGDLSVYWYQQSLDQGLQFLIQYYNGEERAKGNILERFSAQQFPDLHSELNLSSLELGDSALYFCASSVTGENIQYFGAGTRLSVL.

V gene TRBV7-7 combines with J gene TRBJ2-3, with unresolved D. This CDR3 has 13 residues. V dropped 3 bases and J dropped 4 bases, with 8 bases sitting between them. Germline assignment: CDR1 SSHAT and CDR2 FNYEAQ (reference sequence). Here the CDR3 reads CASSFSPPDTQYF. The CDR3 bases are TGTGCCAGCAGCTTCTCTCCCCCAGATACGCAGTATTTT.

This clonotype has just a few counts. This chain links TRBV5-6 with TRBJ2-3; TRBD1 is a possible D gene (5 bases). Germline values: CDR1 SGHDT, CDR2 YYEEEE. This CDR3 comprises 16 residues. The V gene lost 0 bases and the J gene lost 2 bases, with 13 bases spanning the gap. This CDR3 reads CASSLVPGFSTDTQYF. CDR3 coding DNA: TGTGCCAGCAGCTTGGTACCAGGGTTTTCCACAGATACGCAGTATTTT.

The sample holds many counts of this clonotype. The J gene is TRBJ2-3, the V gene TRBV7-9; D perhaps matches TRBD1 (6 bases). Germline V CDR1 and CDR2: SEHNR, FQNEAQ (reference sequence). The CDR3 loop spans 12 amino acids. V lost 6 bases to trimming and J lost 5 bases, with 9 bases between them. Here the CDR3 reads CASSRQVDTQYF. The CDR3 nucleotides are TGTGCCAGCAGTCGACAGGTAGATACGCAGTATTTT.

This clonotype occurred many times. The chain recombines TRBV12-3 or TRBV12-4 with TRBJ2-7, with 7 positions matching TRBD1. Losses at the gene ends were 6 bases for V and 3 bases for J; bases not matched to a gene: 5. The CDR3 extends over 13 amino acids. Here the CDR3 DNA reads TGTGCCAGCAGCCCGACAGGGATCTACGAGCAGTACTTC. This codes for CASSPTGIYEQYF.

The chain joins TRBV6-1 to TRBJ1-4; 11 bases fit TRBD1. CDR1 and CDR2 (germline): MNHNS, SASEGT. V lost 6 bases and J lost 6; bases outside the gene matches: 3. The CDR3 contains 14 residues. The CDR3 DNA reads TGTGCCAGCAGAGAGGGACAGGGGGATGAAAAACTGTTTTTT. Its translation: CASREGQGDEKLFF.

At least ten counts were recorded for this clonotype. The genes are TRBV11-2 and TRBJ2-2, with TRBD1 as a possible D gene (5 bases). Germline V gives CDR1 SGHAT, CDR2 FQNNGV. The CDR3 has 15 residues. V was shortened by 5 bases and J by 2 bases, with 12 bases between the two germline ends. CDR3 DNA: TGTGCCAGCAGCACAACCCAGGGAAACACCGGGGAGCTGTTTTTT. It translates to CASSTTQGNTGELFF. The whole variable domain, remainder taken from reference TRBV11-2 and TRBJ2-2, is EAGVAQSPRYKIIEKRQSVAFWCNPISGHATLYWYQQILGQGPKLLIQFQNNGVVDDSQLPKDRFSAERLKGVDSTLKIQPAKLEDSAVYLCASSTTQGNTGELFFGEGSRLTVL.

This clonotype came up many times. The chain recombines TRBV29-1 with TRBJ2-1, with 8 bases lining up with TRBD2. The V and J ends lost 7 bases and 5 bases, in that order; junction bases with no gene match: 10. The CDR3 covers 14 residues. Germline V lookup: CDR1 SQVTM, CDR2 ANQGSEA. Written as DNA, the CDR3 is TGCAGCGCTACCTCCAGCGGGAGTAACAATGAGCAGTTCTTC. Amino acids: CSATSSGSNNEQFF.

This clonotype appeared many times. This chain links TRBV7-2 with TRBJ2-3; 7 positions agree with TRBD2. Trimming cost V 5 bases and J 8 bases; bases outside gene matches: 10. Germline loops: CDR1 SGHTA, CDR2 FQGNSA. CDR3 length equals 14 residues. The CDR3 protein is CASSQSAGFGTQYF. CDR3 nucleotides: TGTGCCAGCAGCCAATCAGCGGGATTCGGTACGCAGTATTTT. The variable domain in full, with the rest retrieved from reference TRBV7-2 and TRBJ2-3, is GAGVSQSPSNKVTEKGKDVELRCDPISGHTALYWYRQSLGQGLEFLIYFQGNSAPDKSGLPSDRFSAERTGGSVSTLTIQRTQQEDSAVYLCASSQSAGFGTQYFGPGTRLTVL.

As concerns this clonotype: The junction differs from germline at one of its ends, possibly a read error. In nucleotides, the CDR3 is TGTGCCAACAGTGTCCTAGCGGGGACCGATACGCAGTATTTT. This encodes CANSVLAGTDTQYF. The chain recombines TRBV6-2 or TRBV6-3 with TRBJ2-3, with 9 bases that match TRBD2. This CDR3 region has 14 residues. The germline V gene has CDR1 MNHEY and CDR2 SVGEGT.

The CDR3 region is CASSIDLGRSNQPQHF. The CDR3 DNA reads TGTGCCAGTAGTATAGATCTGGGGCGAAGCAATCAGCCCCAGCATTTT. V gene TRBV19 combines with J gene TRBJ1-5, with D perhaps TRBD1 (5 bases). Germline V gene lookup returns CDR1 LNHDA and CDR2 SQIVND (reference sequence). V shed 0 bases and J shed 1 base, with 10 bases lying between them. There are 16 residues in the CDR3. Supplemented by reference TRBV19 and TRBJ1-5, the full variable domain reads DGGITQSPKYLFRKEGQNVTLSCEQNLNHDAMYWYRQDPGQGLRLIYYSQIVNDFQKGDIAEGYSVSREKKESFPLTVTSAQKNPTAFYLCASSIDLGRSNQPQHFGDGTRLSIL.

This clonotype was counted a few times. The chain carries TRBV4-1 and TRBJ1-2; 11 nucleotides match TRBD1. The V gene end was trimmed by 1 base and the J gene end by 6 bases; junction bases not matched to a gene: 4. Germline V CDR1 and CDR2: MGHRA, YSYEKL. There are 15 residues in the CDR3. In DNA, the CDR3 is TGCGCCAGCAGCCAAGGAGGACAGGGGGCAAATGGCTACACCTTC. It translates to CASSQGGQGANGYTF.

At least ten counts were recorded for this clonotype. CDR3 DNA sequence: TGTGCCAGCACTTCCGGGACAGGGGGACTAGCGGGATCCTACGAGCAGTACTTC. Translation gives CASTSGTGGLAGSYEQYF. This sequence joins TRBV25-1 and TRBJ2-7, with 13 bases that match TRBD2. The length of the CDR3 is 18 residues. Per the germline V gene, CDR1 is MGHDK and CDR2 is SYGVNS. V lost 7 bases and J lost 1; bases outside the gene matches: 13.

This clonotype occurred many times. This chain connects TRBV20-1 to TRBJ2-1; 12 nucleotides match TRBD2. CDR3 length: 14 amino acids. After removal of 6 bases from V and 8 bases from J, the junction contained 8 bases not matched to a gene. Germline CDR1 DFQATT, CDR2 SNEGSKA (reference sequence). In DNA, the CDR3 is TGCAGTGCCTCTAGCGGGAGGGGGTGGGATGAGCAGTTCTTC. It yields the protein CSASSGRGWDEQFF.

This clonotype was picked up many times. This chain links TRBV12-3 or TRBV12-4 with TRBJ1-1; TRBD1 matches 11 bases. Losses at the gene ends were 6 bases for V and 1 base for J; bases not matched to a gene: 4. The CDR3 length is 15 residues. In nucleotides, the CDR3 is TGTGCCAGCAGGGGACAGGGGGTGAGGAACACTGAAGCTTTCTTT. Translation: CASRGQGVRNTEAFF.

The genes are TRBV7-2 and TRBJ1-6; 7 bases agree with TRBD1. The germline CDR1 and CDR2 sequences are SGHTA and FQGNSA. The CDR3 has 16 residues. With V trimmed by 1 base and J by 6 bases, 6 bases remained unmatched. The CDR3 DNA reads as TGTGCCAGCAGCTTAGAGGAGACAGGGCTTAATTCACCCCTCCACTTT. Its protein is CASSLEETGLNSPLHF.

This clonotype was picked up a small number of times. The genes are TRBV19 and TRBJ2-1; 9 bases map to TRBD2. This CDR3 is 15 amino acids long. Germline V gene lookup returns CDR1 LNHDA and CDR2 SQIVND (reference sequence). Trimming at V came to 8 bases and at J to 2 bases, leaving 7 bases not matched to a gene. CDR3 residues: CASAAGGRPYNEQFF. The CDR3 bases are TGTGCCAGTGCGGCGGGAGGGCGCCCCTACAATGAGCAGTTCTTC.

The sample holds many counts of this clonotype. V is TRBV28 and J is TRBJ1-2, with 11 nucleotides matching TRBD1. The ends lost 6 bases at V and 8 bases at J; junction bases unmatched: 2. This CDR3 is built from 12 residues. Looked up from germline, CDR1 is MDHEN and CDR2 is SYDVKM. CDR3: CASRRTGGGYTF. In DNA form, the CDR3 reads TGTGCCAGCAGGCGGACAGGGGGCGGCTACACCTTC.

The table lists this clonotype with a few counts. The V gene is TRBV18, the J gene TRBJ2-1, with 14 nucleotides matching TRBD2. With 0 bases clipped from V and 0 bases from J, the junction kept 1 base outside the gene matches. Germline V gene data show CDR1 as KGHSH and CDR2 as LQKENI. This CDR3 has 18 amino acids. The CDR3 is CASSPPGLAGVSYNEQFF. For the CDR3, the DNA is TGTGCCAGCTCACCACCGGGACTAGCGGGAGTCTCCTACAATGAGCAGTTCTTC.

This clonotype was detected only a few times. The chain links TRBV29-1 to TRBJ2-1; 7 bases line up with TRBD2. CDR3 length: 16 amino acids. V lost 7 bases and J lost 5; bases outside the gene matches: 17. CDR1 is SQVTM, CDR2 ANQGSEA, per germline. The CDR3 coding sequence is TGCAGCGGTGCCCGCACAACTAGCGATGGGAACAATGAGCAGTTCTTC. It encodes CSGARTTSDGNNEQFF.

The J gene is TRBJ1-1, the V gene TRBV18, with no clear D. V lost 2 bases and J lost 4, with 8 bases in between. Germline V lookup: CDR1 KGHSH, CDR2 LQKENI. The CDR3 runs 13 residues. This CDR3 reads CASSPRGFTEAFF. The CDR3, as DNA: TGTGCCAGCTCACCAAGAGGCTTCACTGAAGCTTTCTTT.

There are many counts of this clonotype. The chain is built from TRBV11-2 and TRBJ2-1; TRBD1 matches 7 bases. Germline V lookup: CDR1 SGHAT, CDR2 FQNNGV. The length of the CDR3 is 15 residues. The J segment lost 12 bases and the V segment lost 5 bases, leaving 16 bases of the junction unmatched. In nucleotides, the CDR3 is TGTGCCAGCAGCACGTCGCTCCGGGACAGCGGTCGGCAGTTCTTC. Its translation is CASSTSLRDSGRQFF.

This clonotype has a handful of counts. The chain links TRBV19 to TRBJ1-2; D call uncertain. This CDR3 region has 15 residues. Germline V lookup: CDR1 LNHDA, CDR2 SQIVND (reference sequence). V was shortened by 7 bases and J by 3 bases, with 18 bases between the two germline ends. CDR3 DNA: TGTGCCAGTACCCTCGGACGGGTCTATTACTATGGCTACACCTTC. Amino acid sequence: CASTLGRVYYYGYTF.

This clonotype has at least ten counts. CDR3 nucleotides: TGTGCCAGCAGCTTAACGGAGGTCCCTGGGGCTTTCTTT. This encodes CASSLTEVPGAFF. The chain joins TRBV11-2 to TRBJ1-1; D gene uncertain. The germline gives CDR1 SGHAT, CDR2 FQNNGV. Between the trimmed V and J ends, which lost 2 bases and 11 bases, there was a span of 15 bases. The CDR3 consists of 13 residues.

This clonotype was picked up one time. The V call is TRBV6-2 or TRBV6-3, the J call TRBJ2-1; 8 bases map to TRBD1. CDR1 and CDR2 (germline): MNHEY, SVGEGT. Trimming at V came to 5 bases and at J to 9 bases, leaving 15 bases not matched to a gene. The CDR3 covers 16 residues. CDR3 coding DNA: TGTGCCAGCAGTGGAATTAGGACAGGGAAGTTTGGTGAGCAGTTCTTC. Encoded protein: CASSGIRTGKFGEQFF.

This clonotype came up many times. V gene TRBV27 combines with J gene TRBJ1-5; D ambiguous. This CDR3 is built from 15 residues. Trimming took 1 base from V and 3 from J, leaving 10 bases between them. The germline V gene has CDR1 MNHEY and CDR2 SMNVEV (reference sequence). The CDR3 loop reads CASSLFNGINQPQHF. The CDR3 DNA reads TGTGCCAGCAGTTTATTTAACGGAATCAATCAGCCCCAGCATTTT.

This clonotype was recorded many times. The J gene is TRBJ2-5, the V gene TRBV7-9; 10 nucleotides line up with TRBD1. Germline V gene data show CDR1 as SEHNR and CDR2 as FQNEAQ (reference sequence). The CDR3 is 14 amino acids. Trimming cost V 5 bases and J 5 bases; bases outside gene matches: 5. The CDR3 DNA follows: TGTGCCAGCAGCGACAGGGGGCTCATGGAGACCCAGTACTTC. Translating gives CASSDRGLMETQYF. Combining the CDR3 with reference TRBV7-9 and TRBJ2-5 gives the whole variable domain DTGVSQNPRHKITKRGQNVTFRCDPISEHNRLYWYRQTLGQGPEFLTYFQNEAQLEKSRLLSDRFSAERPKGSFSTLEIQRTEQGDSAMYLCASSDRGLMETQYFGPGTRLLVL.

This clonotype has more than one count but fewer than ten. The chain carries TRBV29-1 and TRBJ2-7, with 8 bases lining up with TRBD1. The CDR3 is made up of 12 amino acids. In germline, CDR1 is SQVTM, CDR2 ANQGSEA. V was clipped by 6 bases and J by 4 bases; unmatched bases: 5. The CDR3 DNA reads TGCAGCGTGACCCGGACAGGGTACGAGCAGTACTTC. Amino acids: CSVTRTGYEQYF.

The chain couples TRBV7-8 to TRBJ2-1; D is possibly TRBD1 (5 bases). This CDR3 comprises 18 residues. Trimming took off 1 base at V and 0 bases at J, with 16 bases between the two ends. Germline V gene data show CDR1 as SGHVS and CDR2 as FQNEAQ. For the CDR3, the DNA is TGTGCCAGCAGCTTAGAGGGGATGGCTGCCAGCTCCTACAATGAGCAGTTCTTC. Translation: CASSLEGMAASSYNEQFF.